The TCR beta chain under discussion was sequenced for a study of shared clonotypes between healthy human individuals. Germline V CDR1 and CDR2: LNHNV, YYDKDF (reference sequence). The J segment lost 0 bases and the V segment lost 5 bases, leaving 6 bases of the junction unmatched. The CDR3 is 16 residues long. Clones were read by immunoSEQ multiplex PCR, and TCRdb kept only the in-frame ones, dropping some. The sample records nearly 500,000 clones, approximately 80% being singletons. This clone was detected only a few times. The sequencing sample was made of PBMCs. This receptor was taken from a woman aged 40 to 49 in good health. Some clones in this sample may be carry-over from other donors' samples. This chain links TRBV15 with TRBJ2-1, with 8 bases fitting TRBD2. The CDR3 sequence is CATSEGSGSSYNEQFF. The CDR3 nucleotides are TGTGCCACCAGCGAGGGGAGCGGGAGCTCCTACAATGAGCAGTTCTTC.